This T cell receptor (beta chain) was recorded in a study of blood T cells in healthy people across ages. Study-level results: Among long-lived donors, naive CD4+ cells were more numerous and diversity higher than in aged donors.

This clonotype was counted at least ten times. The antigen remains unidentified. All donors came from Russia, were Caucasian and healthy, and spanned ages roughly 6 to 95. Per germline, CDR1 KGHSH and CDR2 LQKENI. This CDR3 has 14 amino acids. With V trimmed by 3 bases and J by 4 bases, 5 bases remained unmatched. Alongside a J-beta primer mix, a sample-barcoded 5' primer served in a second PCR lasting roughly 7 to 11 cycles. A tag from a template-switch adaptor with 12 random nucleotides marked each cDNA molecule. Sequencing yielded, for each sample, at least 2.5 million paired-end reads carrying CDR3. Each CDR3 protein gets one entry after TCRdb re-called the 5' RACE reads with MiXCR. The sample includes about 730,000 distinct CDR3 sequences, 35% to 45% of them seen just once.

The chain is built from TRBV18 and TRBJ2-5, with 7 bases fitting TRBD2. The sequence was collected from a woman aged 60-75 years in good health. Sequences were obtained from blood. Written as DNA, the CDR3 is TGTGCCAGCTCACCCTCGGGACTATTAGAGACCCAGTACTTC. The encoded protein is CASSPSGLLETQYF.